Following are 30 T cell receptor beta chains from one sample sequenced in a study of T-cell memory formation after mild COVID-19. MiXCR, run by TCRdb on the 5' RACE reads, gives a single entry per CDR3 protein. The sample has over 500,000 distinct CDR3 sequences, 17% seen once; the top ten hold roughly 7.8%. The source material was PBMCs or a T cell subset sorted from them (not recorded which). These TCRs come from an adult woman who had mild COVID-19 (a few samples of this study predate the infection). Cell type and time point are not known.

The rearrangement links TRBV5-1 to TRBJ2-3; possibly TRBD1 for D (5 bases). This CDR3 is 16 amino acids long. CDR1 is SGHRS, CDR2 YFSETQ, per germline. The V end was cut by 3 bases, the J end by 0 bases, with 14 bases between. As DNA, the CDR3 is TGCGCCAGCAGCTCGATCTCAGGGCCAAGCACAGATACGCAGTATTTT. It translates to CASSSISGPSTDTQYF.

The chain uses TRBV20-1 and TRBJ2-2; 7 bases are shared with TRBD2. There are 15 residues in the CDR3. Trimming at V came to 0 bases and at J to 0 bases, leaving 1 base not matched to a gene. In germline, CDR1 is DFQATT, CDR2 SNEGSKA (reference sequence). The CDR3 coding sequence is TGCAGTGCTAGAGATCGGGGGGCGAACACCGGGGAGCTGTTTTTT. It is translated as CSARDRGANTGELFF.

The V gene is TRBV5-1, the J gene TRBJ1-3, with no clear D. V was trimmed by 0 bases and J by 0 bases, leaving 7 bases between them. This CDR3 is 15 amino acids long. Per germline, CDR1 SGHRS and CDR2 YFSETQ. CDR3 nucleotides: TGCGCCAGCAGCTTGGTGCCCGACTCTGGAAACACCATATATTTT. This gives the protein CASSLVPDSGNTIYF.

The chain couples TRBV19 to TRBJ2-1; 8 bases map to TRBD2. This CDR3 comprises 16 residues. Trimming removed 1 base from V and 5 bases from J; junction bases left unmatched: 7. Per the germline V gene, CDR1 is LNHDA and CDR2 is SQIVND (reference sequence). DNA of the CDR3: TGTGCCAGTAGTATAGGATCGGGACTAGTGAACAATGAGCAGTTCTTC. The encoded protein is CASSIGSGLVNNEQFF.

V usage is TRBV12-3 or TRBV12-4 and J usage is TRBJ2-7, with D maybe TRBD1 (6 bases). CDR3 length equals 15 residues. V was shortened by 3 bases and J by 5 bases, with 17 bases between the two germline ends. CDR3 nucleotides: TGTGCCAGCAGTTTGAGAGGGGGTGCGAGAGACGAGCAGTACTTC. This gives the protein CASSLRGGARDEQYF.

This chain's CDR3 is CSVEPLSGGRETQYF. The DNA for the CDR3 is TGCAGCGTTGAACCCCTTTCGGGGGGTAGGGAGACCCAGTACTTC. The chain couples TRBV29-1 to TRBJ2-5; TRBD2 agrees at 7 bases. Germline CDR1 is SQVTM and CDR2 is ANQGSEA. CDR3 length equals 15 residues. V trimming: 2 bases; J trimming: 5 bases; junction bases outside the gene matches: 11.

The chain joins TRBV20-1 to TRBJ1-2; no reliable D call. Germline values: CDR1 DFQATT, CDR2 SNEGSKA (reference sequence). This CDR3 contains 12 residues. V dropped 6 bases and J dropped 4 bases, with 12 bases sitting between them. In nucleotides, the CDR3 is TGCAGTGCCCCTCGGGGAGGCTATGGCTACACCTTC. It translates to CSAPRGGYGYTF.

This clonotype was seen more than once but under ten times. The CDR3 spells CASSPSGNSHYGYTF. CDR3 coding DNA: TGTGCCAGCAGCCCCTCCGGTAACAGTCACTATGGCTACACCTTC. V usage is TRBV7-2 and J usage is TRBJ1-2; no reliable D call. Germline V gives CDR1 SGHTA, CDR2 FQGNSA. V shed 5 bases and J shed 3 bases, with 16 bases lying between them. This CDR3 spans 15 amino acids. The variable domain in full, completed from reference TRBV7-2 and TRBJ1-2, reads GAGVSQSPSNKVTEKGKDVELRCDPISGHTALYWYRQSLGQGLEFLIYFQGNSAPDKSGLPSDRFSAERTGGSVSTLTIQRTQQEDSAVYLCASSPSGNSHYGYTFGSGTRLTVV.

This clonotype was seen only a few times. The chain couples TRBV7-6 to TRBJ2-1; the match to TRBD1 covers 9 bases. This CDR3 is built from 14 residues. Germline values: CDR1 SGHVS, CDR2 FNYEAQ. The J segment lost 7 bases and the V segment lost 7 bases, leaving 8 bases of the junction unmatched. CDR3 amino acids: CASTPGQGPNEQFF. CDR3 DNA: TGTGCCAGCACCCCGGGACAGGGACCGAATGAGCAGTTCTTC.

This clonotype has just a few counts. The V call is TRBV15, the J call TRBJ2-1, with D tentatively TRBD1 or TRBD2 (5 bases each). Per the germline V gene, CDR1 is LNHNV and CDR2 is YYDKDF (reference sequence). The length of the CDR3 is 17 residues. V lost 0 bases and J lost 1, with 13 bases in between. The CDR3 DNA reads as TGTGCCACCAGCAGAGATTACAGTGGGGGTTCCTACAATGAGCAGTTCTTC. The encoded protein is CATSRDYSGGSYNEQFF.

The rearrangement links TRBV5-1 to TRBJ1-6, with D possibly TRBD1 on 5 matching bases. This CDR3 spans 14 amino acids. Looked up from germline, CDR1 is SGHRS and CDR2 is YFSETQ. Trimming took off 0 bases at V and 11 bases at J, with 12 bases between the two ends. The CDR3 protein is CASSLGTREAPLHF. CDR3 in DNA: TGCGCCAGCAGCTTGGGGACAAGGGAGGCACCCCTCCACTTT. Combining the CDR3 with reference TRBV5-1 and TRBJ1-6 gives the whole variable domain KAGVTQTPRYLIKTRGQQVTLSCSPISGHRSVSWYQQTPGQGLQFLFEYFSETQRNKGNFPGRFSGRQFSNSRSEMNVSTLELGDSALYLCASSLGTREAPLHFGNGTRLTVT.

CDR3 nucleotides: TGCGCCAGCAGCGGGACAGCGGCTACGGAGCAGTACTTC. This sequence encodes CASSGTAATEQYF. The rearrangement joins TRBV5-1 to TRBJ2-7; 7 bases line up with TRBD1. Germline CDR1 reads SGHRS; CDR2 reads YFSETQ. V shed 4 bases, J shed 7 bases, and the junction held 8 bases outside the gene matches. The CDR3 runs 13 residues. The variable domain in full, completed from reference TRBV5-1 and TRBJ2-7, reads KAGVTQTPRYLIKTRGQQVTLSCSPISGHRSVSWYQQTPGQGLQFLFEYFSETQRNKGNFPGRFSGRQFSNSRSEMNVSTLELGDSALYLCASSGTAATEQYFGPGTRLTVT.

The rearrangement joins TRBV7-2 to TRBJ2-7; TRBD1 matches at 9 bases. This CDR3 comprises 15 residues. Germline V CDR1 and CDR2: SGHTA, FQGNSA. V shed 4 bases and J 0 bases; nucleotides not matched to a gene: 4. The chain's CDR3 is CASSSGQGTSYEQYF. CDR3 nucleotide sequence: TGTGCCAGCAGCTCCGGACAGGGGACCTCCTACGAGCAGTACTTC.

This clonotype was seen a few times. The chain is built from TRBV27 and TRBJ1-1; D perhaps matches TRBD1 (5 bases). This CDR3 contains 15 residues. Germline V lookup: CDR1 MNHEY, CDR2 SMNVEV (reference sequence). V was cut by 4 bases and J by 4 bases, with 16 bases left in between. The CDR3 coding sequence is TGTGCCAGCAGTTCATCAGGGAGTTCGGGCACTGAAGCTTTCTTT. It specifies CASSSSGSSGTEAFF.

This clonotype was found a few times. The chain combines TRBV6-4 with TRBJ1-5; D is possibly TRBD1 (6 bases). Trimming took 6 bases from V and 9 from J, leaving 18 bases between them. The CDR3 runs to 14 residues. Germline CDR1 is MRHNA and CDR2 is SNTAGT. The CDR3 sequence: CASRYRQASRPQHF. DNA of the CDR3: TGTGCCAGCAGATACAGACAGGCTTCCCGGCCCCAGCATTTT.

This clonotype showed up many times. The chain links TRBV5-1 to TRBJ2-1; D might be TRBD2 (5 bases). Trimming left V 0 bases short and J 0 bases short, with 13 bases between. This CDR3 spans 17 amino acids. CDR1 and CDR2 (germline): SGHRS, YFSETQ. The CDR3 sequence: CASSLEGSGSSYNEQFF. For the CDR3, the DNA is TGCGCCAGCAGCTTGGAAGGGTCGGGGAGCTCCTACAATGAGCAGTTCTTC.

This chain links TRBV30 with TRBJ1-2; D is unresolved. The germline V and J ends were trimmed by 4 bases and 3 bases, with 3 bases remaining between them. Germline loops: CDR1 GTSNPN, CDR2 SVGIG (reference sequence). The CDR3 extends over 10 amino acids. The CDR3 region has the DNA TGTGCCTGGAAACACTATGGCTACACCTTC. Amino acid sequence: CAWKHYGYTF.

This chain joins TRBV4-1 and TRBJ2-1; D is ambiguous. The CDR3 sequence is 16 residues long. CDR1 is MGHRA, CDR2 YSYEKL, per germline. V shed 4 bases and J shed 9 bases, with 22 bases lying between them. This CDR3 reads CASSPHPTLKGTEQFF. CDR3 coding DNA: TGCGCCAGCAGCCCGCATCCAACCCTGAAGGGCACTGAGCAGTTCTTC.

V usage is TRBV20-1 and J usage is TRBJ1-4, with D possibly TRBD1 on 6 matching bases. Deletions cut 0 bases from V and 8 bases from J, with 13 bases between. CDR3 length equals 14 residues. The germline V gene has CDR1 DFQATT and CDR2 SNEGSKA (reference sequence). The CDR3 DNA sequence: TGCAGTGCTAGAGATTACAGGGAAGGGGAAAAACTGTTTTTT. Protein product: CSARDYREGEKLFF.

The chain has TRBV7-9 and TRBJ2-2; TRBD1 is a possible D gene (5 bases). V shed 4 bases and J shed 4 bases, with 7 bases lying between them. The V gene's germline CDR1 is SEHNR and CDR2 FQNEAQ (reference sequence). There are 13 residues in the CDR3. This CDR3 is CASSYQGTGELFF. DNA of the CDR3: TGTGCCAGCAGCTACCAGGGCACCGGGGAGCTGTTTTTT.

The chain has TRBV12-3 or TRBV12-4 and TRBJ2-7, with 7 bases aligning to TRBD1. V shed 4 bases, J shed 4 bases, and the junction held 7 bases outside the gene matches. The CDR3 has 14 amino acids. CDR3 coding DNA: TGTGCCAGCAGTTCCGGGACAGCTATTTACGAGCAGTACTTC. Encoded protein: CASSSGTAIYEQYF.

This chain links TRBV5-8 with TRBJ2-2, with a possible D match to TRBD2 (6 bases). Per germline, CDR1 SGHTS and CDR2 YDEGEE. V shed 3 bases and J shed 5 bases, with 17 bases lying between them. This CDR3 has 16 amino acids. The CDR3 nucleotides are TGTGCCAGCAGCTGGATCCGGGACTCGCGAACCGGGGAGCTGTTTTTT. Encoded protein: CASSWIRDSRTGELFF.

In its sample, this clonotype was seen many times. The CDR3 sequence: CASSAGTEAFF. DNA for the CDR3: TGTGCCAGCAGTGCGGGCACTGAAGCTTTCTTT. The V call is TRBV25-1, the J call TRBJ1-1; D call uncertain. This CDR3 has 11 amino acids. From germline, CDR1 is MGHDK and CDR2 SYGVNS. Trimming took off 4 bases at V and 4 bases at J, with 4 bases between the two ends. Full variable domain (rest looked up from reference TRBV25-1 and TRBJ1-1): EADIYQTPRYLVIGTGKKITLECSQTMGHDKMYWYQQDPGMELHLIHYSYGVNSTEKGDLSSESTVSRIRTEHFPLTLESARPSHTSQYLCASSAGTEAFFGQGTRLTVV.

The chain joins TRBV15 to TRBJ1-5, with D maybe TRBD1 (5 bases). Germline CDR1 is LNHNV and CDR2 is YYDKDF (reference sequence). This CDR3 contains 13 residues. The V end was cut by 5 bases, the J end by 4 bases, with 9 bases between. The CDR3 protein is CATSGEGNQPQHF. The CDR3 coding sequence is TGTGCCACCAGCGGGGAGGGGAATCAGCCCCAGCATTTT. The variable domain in full, completed from reference TRBV15 and TRBJ1-5, reads DAMVIQNPRYQVTQFGKPVTLSCSQTLNHNVMYWYQQKSSQAPKLLFHYYDKDFNNEADTPDNFQSRRPNTSFCFLDIRSPGLGDTAMYLCATSGEGNQPQHFGDGTRLSIL.

The rearrangement links TRBV7-3 to TRBJ2-3, with D hard to call. V was trimmed by 5 bases and J by 0 bases, leaving 21 bases between them. In germline, CDR1 is SGHTA, CDR2 FQGTGA. The CDR3 is 18 amino acids. CDR3 nucleotide sequence: TGTGCCAGCAGCACGCCCGACCCTTTAGCCGCTAGCACAGATACGCAGTATTTT. It codes for CASSTPDPLAASTDTQYF.

The chain carries TRBV7-9 and TRBJ2-5; 7 positions agree with TRBD2. J was trimmed by 2 bases and V by 5 bases; bases with no gene match: 11. Germline values: CDR1 SEHNR, CDR2 FQNEAQ (reference sequence). The CDR3 covers 16 residues. CDR3 region: CASSPGWDYPQETQYF. The CDR3 coding sequence is TGTGCCAGCAGCCCCGGGTGGGACTACCCACAAGAGACCCAGTACTTC.

This clonotype was seen ten or more times. One end of the junction is discordant with germline, which a read error may explain. The chain combines TRBV7-7 with TRBJ2-3; 10 bases are shared with TRBD1. Germline V lookup: CDR1 SSHAT, CDR2 FNYEAQ (reference sequence). The CDR3 is 14 amino acids. Here the CDR3 DNA reads TGTGCTAGCAGCCGCGGACAGGGGGCAGATACGCAGTATTTT. Translating it yields CASSRGQGADTQYF.

This clonotype showed up just a few times. The chain is built from TRBV20-1 and TRBJ2-1; TRBD1 matches 10 bases. This CDR3 has 14 amino acids. CDR1 and CDR2 (germline): DFQATT, SNEGSKA (reference sequence). V shed 3 bases and J 6 bases; nucleotides not matched to a gene: 5. The CDR3 region has the DNA TGCAGTGCTAGCAGGGGGACAGGGGTCAATGAGCAGTTCTTC. Translation gives CSASRGTGVNEQFF.

V is TRBV27 and J is TRBJ2-7, with TRBD2 matching 16 bases. V lost 9 bases and J lost 0; bases outside the gene matches: 8. CDR3 size: 17 residues. Germline-derived CDR1 and CDR2 are MNHEY and SMNVEV (reference sequence). The CDR3 reads CARRGLAGGSSSYEQYF. CDR3 sequence (DNA): TGTGCCAGACGGGGACTAGCGGGAGGGTCCAGCTCCTACGAGCAGTACTTC.

This chain joins TRBV4-2 and TRBJ2-7; TRBD2 matches at 12 bases. The CDR3 loop spans 17 amino acids. Looked up from germline, CDR1 is LGHNA and CDR2 is YNFKEQ. V lost 0 bases, J lost 3 bases, and 6 bases stayed unmatched. The CDR3 is CASSQDIGLAGNYEQYF. CDR3 in DNA: TGTGCCAGCAGCCAAGATATAGGACTAGCGGGAAACTACGAGCAGTACTTC.